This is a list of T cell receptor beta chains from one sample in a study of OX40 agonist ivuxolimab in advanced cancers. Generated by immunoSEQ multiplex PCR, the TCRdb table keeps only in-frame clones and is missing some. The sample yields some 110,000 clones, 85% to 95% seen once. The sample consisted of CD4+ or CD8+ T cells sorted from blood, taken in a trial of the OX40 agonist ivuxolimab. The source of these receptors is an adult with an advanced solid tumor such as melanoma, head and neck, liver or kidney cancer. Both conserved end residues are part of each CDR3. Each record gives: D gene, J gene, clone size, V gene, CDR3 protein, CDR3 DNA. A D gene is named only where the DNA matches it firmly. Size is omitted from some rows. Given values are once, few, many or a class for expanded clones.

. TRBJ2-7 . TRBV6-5 CASSYSRGEQYF TGTGCCAGCAGTTACTCCCGGGGTGAGCAGTACTTC
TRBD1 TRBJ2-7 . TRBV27 CASSPGTGPYEQYF TGTGCCAGCAGCCCAGGGACAGGACCCTACGAGCAGTACTTC
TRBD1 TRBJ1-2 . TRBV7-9 CASSQGGVDYGYTF TGTGCCAGCAGCCAAGGGGGCGTCGACTATGGCTACACCTTC
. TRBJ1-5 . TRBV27 CASSPGVFQPQHF TGTGCCAGCAGTCCAGGGGTATTTCAGCCCCAGCATTTT
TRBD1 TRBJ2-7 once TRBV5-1 CASSLQVGRGPYEQYF TGCGCCAGCAGCTTGCAGGTCGGAAGGGGGCCCTACGAGCAGTACTTC
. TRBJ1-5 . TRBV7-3 CASSPGRDQPQHF TGTGCCAGCAGCCCAGGGAGGGATCAGCCCCAGCATTTT
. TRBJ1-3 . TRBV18 CASSPLREASGNTIYF TGTGCCAGCTCACCACTAAGGGAGGCCTCTGGAAACACCATATATTTT
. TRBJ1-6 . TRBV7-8 CATAPRSDSPLHF TGTGCCACCGCGCCTCGGTCGGATTCACCCCTCCACTTT
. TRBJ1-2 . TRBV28 CASSPNYGYTF TGTGCCAGCAGTCCAAACTATGGCTACACCTTC
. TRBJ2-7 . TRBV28 CASSLWGSSSYEQYF TGTGCCAGCAGTTTATGGGGGTCTAGCTCCTACGAGCAGTACTTC
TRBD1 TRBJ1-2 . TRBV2 CASSSDRDYGYTF TGTGCCAGCAGTTCTGACAGGGACTATGGCTACACCTTC
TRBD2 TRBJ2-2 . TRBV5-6 CASSPLLAGGPANTGELFF TGTGCCAGCAGCCCGCTACTAGCGGGAGGGCCAGCGAACACCGGGGAGCTGTTTTTT
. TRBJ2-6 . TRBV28 CASSFSTGANVLTF TGTGCCAGCAGTTTTAGTACTGGGGCCAACGTCCTGACTTTC
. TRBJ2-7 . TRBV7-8 CASSLNGRDEQYF TGTGCCAGCAGCCTCAACGGTCGGGACGAGCAGTACTTC
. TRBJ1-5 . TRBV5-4 CASSLNGASNQPQHF TGTGCCAGCAGCTTGAACGGGGCTAGCAATCAGCCCCAGCATTTT